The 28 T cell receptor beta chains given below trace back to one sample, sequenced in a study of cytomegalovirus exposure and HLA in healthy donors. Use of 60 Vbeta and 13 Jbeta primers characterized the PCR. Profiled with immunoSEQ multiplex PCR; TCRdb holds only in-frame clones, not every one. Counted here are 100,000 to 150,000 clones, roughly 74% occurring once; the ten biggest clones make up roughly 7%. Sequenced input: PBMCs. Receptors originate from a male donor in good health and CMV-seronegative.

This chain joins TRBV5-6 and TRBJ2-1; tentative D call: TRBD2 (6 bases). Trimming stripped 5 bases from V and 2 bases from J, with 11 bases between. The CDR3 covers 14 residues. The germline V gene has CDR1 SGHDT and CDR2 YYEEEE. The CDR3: CASSPGTPYNEQFF. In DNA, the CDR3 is TGTGCCAGCAGTCCCGGGACTCCCTACAATGAGCAGTTCTTC.

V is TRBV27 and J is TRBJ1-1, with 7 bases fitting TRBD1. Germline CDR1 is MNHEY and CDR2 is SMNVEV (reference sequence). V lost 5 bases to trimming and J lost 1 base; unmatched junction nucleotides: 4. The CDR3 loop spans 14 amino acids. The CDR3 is CASSQGQKNTEAFF. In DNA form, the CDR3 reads TGTGCCAGCAGTCAGGGACAGAAGAACACTGAAGCTTTCTTT.

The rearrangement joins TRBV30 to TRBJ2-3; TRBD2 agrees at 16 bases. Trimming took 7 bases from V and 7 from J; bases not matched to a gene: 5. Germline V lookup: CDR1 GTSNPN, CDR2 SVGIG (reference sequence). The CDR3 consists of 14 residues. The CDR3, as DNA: TGTGCCTTGGGACTAGCGGGAGGGCCGAATACGCAGTATTTT. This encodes CALGLAGGPNTQYF.

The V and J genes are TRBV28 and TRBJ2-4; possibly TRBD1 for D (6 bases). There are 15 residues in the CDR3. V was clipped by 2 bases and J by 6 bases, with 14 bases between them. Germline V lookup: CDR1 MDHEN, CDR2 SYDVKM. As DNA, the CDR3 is TGTGCCAGCAGTTTAGCTCAGGGGATGGGAAACATTCAGTACTTC. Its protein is CASSLAQGMGNIQYF.

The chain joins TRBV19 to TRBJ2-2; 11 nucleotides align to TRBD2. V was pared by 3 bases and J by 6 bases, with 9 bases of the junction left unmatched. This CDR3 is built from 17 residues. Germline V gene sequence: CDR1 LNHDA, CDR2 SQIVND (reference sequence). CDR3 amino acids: CASSIEKLAGEAGELFF. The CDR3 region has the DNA TGTGCCAGTAGTATCGAGAAACTAGCGGGAGAAGCCGGGGAGCTGTTTTTT.

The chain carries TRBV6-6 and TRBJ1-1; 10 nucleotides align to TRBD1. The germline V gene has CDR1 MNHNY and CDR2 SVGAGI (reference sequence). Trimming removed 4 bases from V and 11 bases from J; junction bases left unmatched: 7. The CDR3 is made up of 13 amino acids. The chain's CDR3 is CASSSTRQGAAFF. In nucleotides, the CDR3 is TGTGCCAGCAGTTCCACTCGACAGGGGGCGGCTTTCTTT.

The CDR3 bases are TGTGCCAGCTCCTCTGGAACAGCCGGTGAAAAACTGTTTTTT. Its protein is CASSSGTAGEKLFF. The chain uses TRBV6-4 and TRBJ1-4; D ambiguous. The CDR3 is made up of 14 amino acids. Between the trimmed V and J ends, which lost 8 bases and 7 bases, there was a span of 17 bases. CDR1 is MRHNA, CDR2 SNTAGT, per germline.

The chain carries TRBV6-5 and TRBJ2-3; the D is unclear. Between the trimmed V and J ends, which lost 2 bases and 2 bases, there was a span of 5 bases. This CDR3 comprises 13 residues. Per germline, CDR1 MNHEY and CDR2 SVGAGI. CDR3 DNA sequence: TGTGCCAGCAGTTACGACTCCACAGATACGCAGTATTTT. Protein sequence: CASSYDSTDTQYF.

Here the CDR3 reads CAAIAGGRNTGELFF. In nucleotides, the CDR3 is TGTGCCGCCATTGCAGGGGGAAGGAACACCGGGGAGCTGTTTTTT. This sequence joins TRBV28 and TRBJ2-2; 7 bases align to TRBD1. Germline V gene lookup returns CDR1 MDHEN and CDR2 SYDVKM. Trimming cost V 11 bases and J 1 base; bases outside gene matches: 10. CDR3 length: 15 amino acids.

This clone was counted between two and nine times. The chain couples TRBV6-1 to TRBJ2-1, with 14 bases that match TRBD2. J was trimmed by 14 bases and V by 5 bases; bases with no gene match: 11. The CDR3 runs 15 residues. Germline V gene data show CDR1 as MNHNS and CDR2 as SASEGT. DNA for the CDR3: TGTGCCAGCAGTACGACTAGCGGGGGGGTTCCTGGTGAGTTCTTC. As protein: CASSTTSGGVPGEFF.

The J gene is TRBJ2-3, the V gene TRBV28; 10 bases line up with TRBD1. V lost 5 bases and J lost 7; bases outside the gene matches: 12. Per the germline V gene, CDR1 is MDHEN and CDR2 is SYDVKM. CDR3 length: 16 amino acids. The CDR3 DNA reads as TGTGCCAGCAGTATCACCGGGACAGGGGTACGAAATACGCAGTATTTT. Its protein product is CASSITGTGVRNTQYF. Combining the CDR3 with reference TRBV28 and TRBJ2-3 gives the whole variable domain DVKVTQSSRYLVKRTGEKVFLECVQDMDHENMFWYRQDPGLGLRLIYFSYDVKMKEKGDIPEGYSVSREKKERFSLILESASTNQTSMYLCASSITGTGVRNTQYFGPGTRLTVL.

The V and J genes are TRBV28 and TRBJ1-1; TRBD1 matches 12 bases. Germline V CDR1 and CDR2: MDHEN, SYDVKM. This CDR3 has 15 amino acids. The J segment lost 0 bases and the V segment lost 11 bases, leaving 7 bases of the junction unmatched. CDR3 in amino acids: CASKGTGGMNTEAFF. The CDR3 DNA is TGTGCCTCTAAAGGGACAGGGGGCATGAACACTGAAGCTTTCTTT.

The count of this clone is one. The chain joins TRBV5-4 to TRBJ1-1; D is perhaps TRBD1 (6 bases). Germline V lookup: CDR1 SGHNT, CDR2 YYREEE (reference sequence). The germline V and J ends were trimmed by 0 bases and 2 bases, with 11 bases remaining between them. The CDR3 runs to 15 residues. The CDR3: CASSLGDRSNTEAFF. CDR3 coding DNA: TGTGCCAGCAGCTTGGGTGACAGGTCTAACACTGAAGCTTTCTTT.

As DNA, the CDR3 is TGTGCCGCGCCGGGGCAGGGGCGCAATCAGCCCCAGCATTTT. This gives the protein CAAPGQGRNQPQHF. The rearrangement joins TRBV21-1 to TRBJ1-5; TRBD1, the table's D call, lacks a check against the DNA. TRBV21-1 is a pseudogene segment. The CDR3 has 14 residues.

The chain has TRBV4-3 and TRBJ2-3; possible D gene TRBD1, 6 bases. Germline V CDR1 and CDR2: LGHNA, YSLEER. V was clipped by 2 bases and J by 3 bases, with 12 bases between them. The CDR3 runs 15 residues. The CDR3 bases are TGCGCCAGCAGCCAAAGACAGGCGGAGACAGATACGCAGTATTTT. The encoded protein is CASSQRQAETDTQYF.

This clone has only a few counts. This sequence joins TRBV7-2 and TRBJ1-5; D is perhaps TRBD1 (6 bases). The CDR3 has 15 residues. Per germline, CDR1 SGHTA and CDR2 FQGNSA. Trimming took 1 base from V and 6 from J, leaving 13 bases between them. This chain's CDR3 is CASSLETGFFQPQHF. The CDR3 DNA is TGTGCCAGCAGCTTAGAAACAGGGTTTTTTCAGCCCCAGCATTTT.

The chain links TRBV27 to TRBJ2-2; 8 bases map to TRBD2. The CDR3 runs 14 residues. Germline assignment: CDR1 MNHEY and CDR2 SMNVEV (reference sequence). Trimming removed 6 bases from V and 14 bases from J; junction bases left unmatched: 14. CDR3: CASRTGAGLGPLFF. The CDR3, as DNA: TGTGCCAGCAGGACCGGAGCGGGACTAGGGCCCCTGTTTTTT.

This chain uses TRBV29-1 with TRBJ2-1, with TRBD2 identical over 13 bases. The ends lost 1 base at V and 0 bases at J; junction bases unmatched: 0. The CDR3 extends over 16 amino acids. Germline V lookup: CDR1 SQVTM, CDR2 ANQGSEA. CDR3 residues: CSVEGTSGSSYNEQFF. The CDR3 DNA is TGCAGCGTTGAAGGGACTAGCGGGAGCTCCTACAATGAGCAGTTCTTC.

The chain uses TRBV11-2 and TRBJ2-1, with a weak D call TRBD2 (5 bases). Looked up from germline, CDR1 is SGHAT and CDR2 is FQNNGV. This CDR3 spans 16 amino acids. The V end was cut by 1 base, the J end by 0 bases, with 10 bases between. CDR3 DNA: TGTGCCAGCAGCTTAGGACACACTAGCTCCTACAATGAGCAGTTCTTC. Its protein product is CASSLGHTSSYNEQFF.

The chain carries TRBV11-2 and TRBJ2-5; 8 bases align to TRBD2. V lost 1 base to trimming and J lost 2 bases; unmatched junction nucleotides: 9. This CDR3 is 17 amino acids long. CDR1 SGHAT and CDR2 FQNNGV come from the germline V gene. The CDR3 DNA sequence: TGTGCCAGCAGCTTAGCAGTATTAGCGGGAAAACAAGAGACCCAGTACTTC. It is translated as CASSLAVLAGKQETQYF.

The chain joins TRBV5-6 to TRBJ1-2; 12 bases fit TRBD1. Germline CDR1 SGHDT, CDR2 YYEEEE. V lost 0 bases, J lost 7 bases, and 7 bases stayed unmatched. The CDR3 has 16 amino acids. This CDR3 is CASSLVPGQGAGGYTF. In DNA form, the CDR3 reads TGTGCCAGCAGCTTGGTCCCGGGACAGGGGGCGGGTGGCTACACCTTC.

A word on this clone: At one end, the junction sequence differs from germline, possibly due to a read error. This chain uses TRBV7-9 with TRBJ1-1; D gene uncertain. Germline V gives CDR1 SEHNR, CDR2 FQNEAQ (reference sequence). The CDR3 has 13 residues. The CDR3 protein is CSSSLSGRTEAFF. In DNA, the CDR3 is TGTTCCAGCAGCCTCAGTGGGAGGACTGAAGCTTTCTTT.

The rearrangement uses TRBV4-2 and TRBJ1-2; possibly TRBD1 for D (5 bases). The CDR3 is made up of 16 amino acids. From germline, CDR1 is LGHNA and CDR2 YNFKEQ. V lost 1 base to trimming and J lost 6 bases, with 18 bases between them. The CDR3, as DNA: TGTGCCAGCAGCCAAGCGCAAGCCAACGGGGGAGATGGCTACACCTTC. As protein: CASSQAQANGGDGYTF.

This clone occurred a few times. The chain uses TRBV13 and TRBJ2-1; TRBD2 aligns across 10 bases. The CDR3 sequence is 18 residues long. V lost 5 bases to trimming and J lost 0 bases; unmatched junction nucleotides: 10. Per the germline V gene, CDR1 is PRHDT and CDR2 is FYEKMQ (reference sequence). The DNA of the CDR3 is TGTGCCAGCAGCCACGGACTAGCGGCCGGGGGCTCCTACAATGAGCAGTTCTTC. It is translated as CASSHGLAAGGSYNEQFF.

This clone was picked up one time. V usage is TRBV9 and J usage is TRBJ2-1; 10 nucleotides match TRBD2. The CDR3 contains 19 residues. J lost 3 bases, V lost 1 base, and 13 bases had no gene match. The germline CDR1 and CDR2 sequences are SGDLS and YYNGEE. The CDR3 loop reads CASSVTFWSGGAGYNEQFF. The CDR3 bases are TGTGCCAGCAGCGTAACTTTTTGGAGCGGGGGGGCCGGCTACAATGAGCAGTTCTTC. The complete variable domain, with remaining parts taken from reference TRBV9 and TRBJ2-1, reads DSGVTQTPKHLITATGQRVTLRCSPRSGDLSVYWYQQSLDQGLQFLIQYYNGEERAKGNILERFSAQQFPDLHSELNLSSLELGDSALYFCASSVTFWSGGAGYNEQFFGPGTRLTVL.

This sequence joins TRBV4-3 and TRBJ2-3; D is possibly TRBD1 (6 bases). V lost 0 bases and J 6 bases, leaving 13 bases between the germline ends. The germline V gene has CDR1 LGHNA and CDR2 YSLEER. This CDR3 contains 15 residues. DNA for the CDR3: TGCGCCAGCAGCCAAGATAGGGGGACAATGGATACGCAGTATTTT. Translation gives CASSQDRGTMDTQYF.

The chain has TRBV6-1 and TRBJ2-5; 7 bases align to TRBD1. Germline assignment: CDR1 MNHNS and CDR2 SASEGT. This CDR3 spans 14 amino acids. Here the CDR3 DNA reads TGTGCGGCGAGTACAGGGACAGCAAAAGAGACCCAGTACTTC. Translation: CAASTGTAKETQYF.

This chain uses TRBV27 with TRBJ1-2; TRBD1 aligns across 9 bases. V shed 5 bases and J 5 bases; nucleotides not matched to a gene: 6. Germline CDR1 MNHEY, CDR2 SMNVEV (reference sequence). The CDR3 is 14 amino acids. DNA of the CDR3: TGTGCCAGCAGTCCCGGACAGGGGAGGTATGGCTACACCTTC. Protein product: CASSPGQGRYGYTF.